These T cell receptor beta chains were read from a single sample in a study of OX40 agonist ivuxolimab in advanced cancers. TCRdb keeps only in-frame clones here, not all; method: immunoSEQ multiplex PCR. The table shows roughly 90,000 clones, with about 85% occurring only once. The sequenced sample was CD4+ or CD8+ T cells sorted from blood, obtained in a trial of the OX40 agonist ivuxolimab. The receptors stem from an adult with an advanced solid tumor such as melanoma, head and neck, liver or kidney cancer. The CDR3 runs from the conserved cysteine through the conserved F or W. Each record gives: D gene, V gene, J gene, clone size, CDR3 protein, CDR3 DNA. A D gene is named only where the DNA matches it firmly. Where a row states a size, it is once, few, many or the class of an expanded clone; other rows omit it.

TRBD1	TRBV19	TRBJ1-4	NA	CASNRVDRGRGSEKLFF	TGTGCCAGTAATCGTGTGGACAGGGGGCGCGGATCCGAAAAACTGTTTTTT
TRBD2	TRBV7-9	TRBJ2-5	NA	CASSLARTSDQETQYF	TGTGCCAGCAGCTTAGCGCGGACTAGCGACCAAGAGACCCAGTACTTC
NA	TRBV5-1	TRBJ1-1	NA	CASSLPGAGTEAFF	TGCGCCAGCAGCTTGCCGGGGGCTGGTACTGAAGCTTTCTTT
TRBD1	TRBV28	TRBJ2-7	once	CASSLRDRSYYEQYF	TGTGCCAGCAGTTTACGGGACAGGAGCTACTACGAGCAGTACTTC
NA	TRBV19	TRBJ1-5	NA	CASRTGRDSNQPQHF	TGTGCCAGCCGAACCGGACGGGATAGCAATCAGCCCCAGCATTTT
TRBD2	TRBV10-1	TRBJ2-3	NA	CASRGGYPDTQYF	TGCGCCAGCAGGGGGGGGTACCCAGATACGCAGTATTTT
NA	TRBV5-8	TRBJ2-1	NA	CASSLILGSSYNEQFF	TGTGCCAGCAGCTTGATTCTGGGGAGCTCCTACAATGAGCAGTTCTTC
TRBD1	TRBV5-5	TRBJ2-7	NA	CASSLTLRTGLSYEQYF	TGTGCCAGCAGCTTGACACTGCGGACAGGGCTGTCCTACGAGCAGTACTTC
TRBD1	TRBV18	TRBJ1-3	NA	CASSRDRDGGNTIYF	TGTGCCAGCTCACGGGACAGGGACGGTGGAAACACCATATATTTT
NA	TRBV20-1	TRBJ1-1	few	CSARQHLEAFF	TGCAGTGCTCGACAGCACCTTGAAGCTTTCTTT
NA	TRBV30	TRBJ2-3	NA	CAWSVYGGSFFTDTQYF	TGTGCCTGGAGTGTATATGGGGGAAGTTTTTTCACAGATACGCAGTATTTT
NA	TRBV6-6	TRBJ1-5	few	CASSYTFGQPQHF	TGTGCCAGCAGTTACACATTCGGTCAGCCCCAGCATTTT
NA	TRBV27	TRBJ1-1	NA	CASSHGTNTEAFF	TGTGCCAGCAGTCACGGGACGAACACTGAAGCTTTCTTT
TRBD2	TRBV5-6	TRBJ2-7	NA	CASSFRTRRTAEQYF	TGTGCCAGCAGCTTTAGGACTAGAAGAACGGCCGAGCAGTACTTC
TRBD1	TRBV28	TRBJ2-5	NA	CASSYRTGRETQYF	TGTGCCAGCAGTTATAGGACAGGGCGAGAGACCCAGTACTTC
NA	TRBV7-9	TRBJ1-3	NA	CASSLYTGNTIYF	TGTGCCAGCAGCTTATATACTGGAAACACCATATATTTT
NA	TRBV11-2	TRBJ2-2	NA	CASSLSVGLTGELFF	TGTGCCAGCAGCCTCTCGGTCGGCCTTACCGGGGAGCTGTTTTTT
NA	TRBV5-1	TRBJ1-6	once	CASSPTTQEYSPLHF	TGCGCCAGCAGCCCTACGACACAGGAATATTCACCCCTCCACTTT
TRBD1	TRBV5-1	TRBJ2-1	NA	CASSSPTGPSSYNEQFF	TGCGCCAGCAGCTCCCCGACAGGGCCGAGCTCCTACAATGAGCAGTTCTTC
NA	TRBV7-9	TRBJ2-3	NA	CASSFGGAGTDTQYF	TGTGCCAGCAGCTTTGGGGGGGCGGGCACAGATACGCAGTATTTT
NA	TRBV6-1	TRBJ2-7	NA	CASSGIGFYSVGHEQYF	TGTGCCAGCAGTGGAATCGGGTTCTATAGCGTGGGACACGAGCAGTACTTC
NA	TRBV18	TRBJ2-2	NA	CASSPQDTGELFF	TGTGCCAGCTCACCACAAGACACCGGGGAGCTGTTTTTT
TRBD1	TRBV6-5	TRBJ2-3	NA	CASRPTGTGRTQYF	TGTGCCAGCAGACCCACCGGGACAGGACGAACGCAGTATTTT
NA	TRBV30	TRBJ2-7	NA	CAWSVVKNSYEQYF	TGTGCCTGGAGTGTGGTGAAGAACTCCTACGAGCAGTACTTC
TRBD1	TRBV9	TRBJ1-6	NA	CASSQQGALSPLHF	TGTGCCAGCAGCCAACAGGGGGCCCTTTCACCCCTCCACTTT
NA	TRBV5-1	TRBJ1-5	NA	CASSLDPNQPQHF	TGCGCCAGCAGCTTGGATCCGAATCAGCCCCAGCATTTT
NA	TRBV7-9	TRBJ2-7	NA	CASRKDTQGNEQYF	TGTGCCAGCAGGAAGGATACACAGGGAAACGAGCAGTACTTC
TRBD2	TRBV15	TRBJ2-1	NA	CATSRSYPSGSYNEQFF	TGTGCCACCAGCAGATCCTACCCTAGCGGTAGCTACAATGAGCAGTTCTTC
NA	TRBV27	TRBJ2-2	NA	CASSFSRGAGELFF	TGTGCCAGCAGTTTTTCCAGGGGGGCCGGGGAGCTGTTTTTT
TRBD1	TRBV10-3	TRBJ2-1	NA	CAIKGTDNEQFF	TGTGCCATAAAAGGGACAGACAATGAGCAGTTCTTC
NA	TRBV6-6	TRBJ1-1	NA	CASSRTANTEAFF	TGTGCCAGCAGCCGGACAGCTAACACTGAAGCTTTCTTT
TRBD2	TRBV10-1	TRBJ2-3	NA	CASSESGVASGRLEDTQYF	TGCGCCAGCAGTGAGTCCGGGGTTGCTAGCGGGAGGTTGGAAGATACGCAGTATTTT
TRBD1	TRBV5-1	TRBJ2-1	NA	CASSAGQGTYNEQFF	TGCGCCAGCAGCGCGGGACAGGGTACCTACAATGAGCAGTTCTTC
NA	TRBV19	TRBJ2-3	NA	CASSIVLARTDTQYF	TGTGCCAGTAGTATCGTTCTAGCACGCACAGATACGCAGTATTTT
TRBD1	TRBV5-6	TRBJ2-2	NA	CASSPWTGGNTGELFF	TGTGCCAGCAGTCCGTGGACAGGGGGGAACACCGGGGAGCTGTTTTTT
NA	TRBV9	TRBJ2-5	NA	CASSEQSQETQYF	TGTGCCAGCAGCGAACAGTCTCAAGAGACCCAGTACTTC
TRBD2	TRBV7-3	TRBJ2-7	NA	CASSFGASGYEQYF	TGTGCCAGCAGCTTTGGGGCTAGCGGGTACGAGCAGTACTTC
NA	TRBV7-2	TRBJ2-2	few	CASSLDRDSVNTGELFF	TGTGCCAGCAGCTTAGATCGGGACTCCGTGAACACCGGGGAGCTGTTTTTT
NA	TRBV28	TRBJ1-6	once	CASSFHGVSPLHF	TGTGCCAGCAGTTTCCACGGGGTTTCACCCCTCCACTTT
TRBD1	TRBV11-3	TRBJ2-3	NA	CASSLGQGTDTQYF	TGTGCCAGCAGCTTGGGACAGGGGACAGATACGCAGTATTTT
NA	TRBV6-5	TRBJ1-1	NA	CASSYSGHLNTEAFF	TGTGCCAGCAGTTACTCCGGTCACCTGAACACTGAAGCTTTCTTT
NA	TRBV11-3	TRBJ2-2	NA	CASSLFSNTGELFF	TGTGCCAGCAGCTTGTTCTCGAACACCGGGGAGCTGTTTTTT
NA	TRBV10-3	TRBJ2-3	NA	CAISERWTASTDTQYF	TGTGCCATCAGTGAGCGGTGGACCGCTAGCACAGATACGCAGTATTTT
NA	TRBV28	TRBJ1-1	few	CASSLTGLALKNTEAFF	TGTGCCAGCAGTTTAACAGGTCTCGCCCTTAAGAACACTGAAGCTTTCTTT
NA	TRBV5-1	TRBJ1-6	NA	CASSVDSPGNSPLHF	TGCGCCAGCAGCGTTGACTCCCCCGGTAATTCACCCCTCCACTTT
NA	TRBV9	TRBJ1-2	NA	CASSVVGEANYGYTF	TGTGCCAGCAGCGTAGTGGGGGAAGCCAACTATGGCTACACCTTC
TRBD1	TRBV6-6	TRBJ2-7	few	CASSYGTGVGGEQYF	TGTGCCAGCAGTTACGGGACAGGGGTTGGGGGCGAGCAGTACTTC
TRBD1	TRBV28	TRBJ2-1	NA	CATWGDRRRNEQFF	TGTGCCACCTGGGGGGACAGGAGGAGGAATGAGCAGTTCTTC
NA	TRBV19	TRBJ1-4	NA	CASSMVQVFQEKLFF	TGTGCCAGTAGTATGGTGCAGGTTTTTCAAGAAAAACTGTTTTTT
TRBD1	TRBV6-6	TRBJ2-5	NA	CASRLNRGQETQYF	TGTGCCAGCAGACTAAACAGGGGGCAAGAGACCCAGTACTTC
TRBD1	TRBV7-9	TRBJ1-1	NA	CASSQTGSHTEAFF	TGTGCCAGCAGCCAGACAGGGTCCCACACTGAAGCTTTCTTT
TRBD2	TRBV11-3	TRBJ2-2	few	CASSTLAGGSGELFF	TGTGCCAGCAGCACCCTAGCGGGGGGTAGCGGGGAGCTGTTTTTT
TRBD1	TRBV18	TRBJ2-2	once	CASSPLGTGNTGELFF	TGTGCCAGCTCACCACTCGGGACAGGGAACACCGGGGAGCTGTTTTTT
TRBD1	TRBV19	TRBJ1-1	NA	CASSAYHRGQRTEAFF	TGTGCCAGTAGCGCGTATCACAGGGGGCAGAGGACTGAAGCTTTCTTT
NA	TRBV5-6	TRBJ1-2	NA	CASSLVSDAELWRCTF	TGTGCCAGCAGCTTGGTGTCAGATGCAGAACTATGGCGGTGCACCTTC
TRBD1	TRBV9	TRBJ2-7	NA	CASSWTGESYEQYF	TGTGCCAGCAGTTGGACAGGGGAGTCCTACGAGCAGTACTTC
TRBD2	TRBV11-3	TRBJ2-1	NA	CASSLGRGYNEQFF	TGTGCCAGCAGCTTAGGGCGGGGGTACAATGAGCAGTTCTTC
TRBD1	TRBV5-4	TRBJ1-1	NA	CASSDRDRVLAEAFF	TGTGCCAGCAGCGACCGGGACAGGGTTCTTGCTGAAGCTTTCTTT
NA	TRBV4-1	TRBJ2-5	once	CASSQNPQRTQYF	TGCGCCAGCAGCCAGAACCCCCAGCGGACCCAGTACTTC